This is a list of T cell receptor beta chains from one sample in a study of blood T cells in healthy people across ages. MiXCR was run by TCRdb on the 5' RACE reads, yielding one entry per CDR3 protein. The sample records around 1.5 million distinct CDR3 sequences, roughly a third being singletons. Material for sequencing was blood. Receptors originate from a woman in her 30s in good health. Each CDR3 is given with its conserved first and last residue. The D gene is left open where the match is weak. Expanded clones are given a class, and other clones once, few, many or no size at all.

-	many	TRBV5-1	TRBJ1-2	TGCGCCAGCAGCTTGGACAGGGCGGACTATGGCTACACCTTC	CASSLDRADYGYTF
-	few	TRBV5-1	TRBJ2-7	TGCGCCAGCAGCTTAAACGTGGTGCCCCAAGAGCAGTACTTC	CASSLNVVPQEQYF
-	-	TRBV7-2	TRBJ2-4	TGTGCCGGCAGCTTAATCTACGTGGGAGTAGGGAACATTCAGTACTTC	CAGSLIYVGVGNIQYF
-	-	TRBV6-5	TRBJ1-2	TGTGCCAGCAGTTACACTGAACGGTCCCCTTATGGCTACACCTTC	CASSYTERSPYGYTF
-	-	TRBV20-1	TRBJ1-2	TGCAGTGCTAGAGAATTCGGCAGGGAGACTGGGGTGGGCTATGGCTACACCTTC	CSAREFGRETGVGYGYTF
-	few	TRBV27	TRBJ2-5	TGTGCCAGCAGTCCTACTCGCCGAGGTCGGGAGACCCAGTACTTC	CASSPTRRGRETQYF
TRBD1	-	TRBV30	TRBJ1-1	TGTGCCTGTGATAGGGACAGGAACACTGAAGCTTTCTTT	CACDRDRNTEAFF
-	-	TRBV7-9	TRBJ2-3	TGTGCCAGCAGCTTAGGTCGGGGAGTGGATACGCAGTATTTT	CASSLGRGVDTQYF
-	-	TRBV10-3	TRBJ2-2	TGTGCCATCAGTGGGGATTTGGACACCGGGGAGTTGTTTTTT	CAISGDLDTGELFF
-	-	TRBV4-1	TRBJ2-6	TGCGCCAGCAGCCAAGCTACCGGAAGAGATCTCTCTGGGGCCAACGTCCTGACTTTC	CASSQATGRDLSGANVLTF
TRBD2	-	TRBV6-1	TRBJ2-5	TGTGCCAGCAGTGACTGGGGACTAGCGGTACAAGAGACCCAGTACTTC	CASSDWGLAVQETQYF
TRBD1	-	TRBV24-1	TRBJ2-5	TGTGCCACCAGTGATTTGTCAGGGGGCGCCCCGGGGGAGACCCAGTACTTC	CATSDLSGGAPGETQYF
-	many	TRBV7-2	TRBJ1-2	TGTGCCAGCCGCCGGGTGCGTACAGCTAACTATGGCTACACCTTC	CASRRVRTANYGYTF
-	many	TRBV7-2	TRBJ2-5	TGTGCCAGCAGCTTCAGGGGGGCCTGGGAGACCCAGTACTTC	CASSFRGAWETQYF
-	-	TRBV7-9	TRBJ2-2	TGTGCCAGCAGCCCCCTCAAGGGAGGCGGGGAGCTGTTTTTT	CASSPLKGGGELFF
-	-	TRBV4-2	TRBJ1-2	TGTGCCAGCAGCCAAGACCCTGGGAAAGGCTACACCTTC	CASSQDPGKGYTF
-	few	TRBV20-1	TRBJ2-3	TGCAGTGCTAACCGGGCAGAGGGGGCAGATACGCAGTATTTT	CSANRAEGADTQYF
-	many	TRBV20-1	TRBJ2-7	TGCAGTGCTAGAGATTATGGTCCAGATGAGCAGTACTTC	CSARDYGPDEQYF
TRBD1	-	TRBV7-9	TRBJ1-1	TGTGCCAGCAGCGCCGACAGGGGGTCAGGTACTGAAGCTTTCTTT	CASSADRGSGTEAFF
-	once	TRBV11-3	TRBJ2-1	TGTGCCAGCAGCTTTAGGGGAGTGTCCTACAATGAGCAGTTCTTC	CASSFRGVSYNEQFF
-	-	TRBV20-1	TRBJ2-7	TGCAGTGCTAGAGATATAAGGGGGGGTTCCTACGAGCAGTACTTC	CSARDIRGGSYEQYF
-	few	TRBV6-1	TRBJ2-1	TGTGCCAGCAGTGAGGACGCTATCTACAATGAGCAGTTCTTC	CASSEDAIYNEQFF
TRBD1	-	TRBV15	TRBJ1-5	TGTGCCACCAGCATGGGACAGTCTCAGCCCCAGCATTTT	CATSMGQSQPQHF
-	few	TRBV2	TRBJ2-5	TGTGCCAGCAATCTAGAGGAGACCCAGTACTTC	CASNLEETQYF
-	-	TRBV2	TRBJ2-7	TGTGCCAGCAGCGAAGGAGAGGGTTACGAGCAGTACTTC	CASSEGEGYEQYF
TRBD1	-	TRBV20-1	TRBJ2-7	TGCAGTGCTAGTAACAACGGACAGGGTCGGTACGAGCAGTACTTC	CSASNNGQGRYEQYF
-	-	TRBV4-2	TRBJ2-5	TGTGCCAGCAACGACGGGAGTGAGACCCAGTACTTC	CASNDGSETQYF
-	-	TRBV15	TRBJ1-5	TGTGCCACCAGCAGAGACCCAGGTTCCAGTCAGCCCCAGCATTTT	CATSRDPGSSQPQHF
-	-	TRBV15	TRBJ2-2	TGTGCCACCAGCTGGGCGTTGGGGGGGCCGAACACCGGGGAGCTGTTTTTT	CATSWALGGPNTGELFF
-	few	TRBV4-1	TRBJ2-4	TGCGCCAGCAGCCAAGGTGCGGAACTCAAAAACATTCAGTACTTC	CASSQGAELKNIQYF
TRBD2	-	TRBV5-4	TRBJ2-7	TGTGCCAGCAGCTTGGCGCTAGCGGGGGGGCGCGAGCAGTACTTC	CASSLALAGGREQYF
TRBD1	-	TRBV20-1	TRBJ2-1	TGCAGCCTCACGCGACAGGGTGGCGATGAGCAGTTCTTC	CSLTRQGGDEQFF
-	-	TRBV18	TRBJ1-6	TGTGCCAGCTCACCACGGGCAGTTAATTCACCCCTCCACTTT	CASSPRAVNSPLHF
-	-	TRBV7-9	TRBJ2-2	TGTGCCAGCAGCTCCGATCACACCGGGGAGCTGTTTTTT	CASSSDHTGELFF
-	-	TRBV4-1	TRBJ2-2	TGCGCCAGCAGCCAAGTTAGGGGGGGACAGGTCTCGACCGGGGAGCTGTTTTTT	CASSQVRGGQVSTGELFF
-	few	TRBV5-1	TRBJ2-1	TGCGCCAGCTCCCGGACTTCGGCAGACTACAATGAGCAGTTCTTC	CASSRTSADYNEQFF
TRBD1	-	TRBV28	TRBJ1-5	TGTGCCACCCTCATCTTCACAGGGGCAAGTCAGCCCCAGCATTTT	CATLIFTGASQPQHF
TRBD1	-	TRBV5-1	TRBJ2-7	TGCGCCAGCATGGAGACAGGGGCTGACGAGCAGTACTTC	CASMETGADEQYF
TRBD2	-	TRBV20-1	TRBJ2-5	TGCAGTGCTAGGGAGCTGGTCCTAGCGGGCACAGAGACCCAGTACTTC	CSARELVLAGTETQYF
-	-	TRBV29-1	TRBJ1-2	TGCAGCGTTGGACAAGTAACTAACTATGGCTACACCTTC	CSVGQVTNYGYTF
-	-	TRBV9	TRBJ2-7	TGTGCCAGCACCAGGGGCACCTACAATGAGCAGTACTTC	CASTRGTYNEQYF